This TCR beta chain stems from a study of shared clonotypes between healthy human individuals. The CDR3 sequence is 14 residues long. Trimming stripped 2 bases from V and 7 bases from J, with 15 bases between. The V gene's germline CDR1 is SGDLS and CDR2 YYNGEE. Study-wide results and limits: Generally, naive subsets came out with larger estimated richness than memory subsets.

The protocol was immunoSEQ multiplex PCR, while the TCRdb copy is restricted to in-frame clones and leaves out a portion. The repertoire holds about 2.3 million clones, with approximately 93% as singletons. As concerns this clone: Its antigen is unidentified.

Both subsets, CD45RA+ naive and CD45RA-negative memory, were split from the CD4+ cells. Sequencing input: naive CD4+ T cells from PBMCs. Specified subset: CD45RA+ positively selected. The clonotype originates from a young man in good health. Some clones in this sample may be carry-over from other donors' samples. The rearrangement links TRBV9 to TRBJ1-2, with D possibly being TRBD1 (5 bases). Here the CDR3 reads CASSVFGGTGGYTF. For the CDR3, the DNA is TGTGCCAGCAGCGTTTTCGGAGGGACGGGTGGCTACACCTTC.